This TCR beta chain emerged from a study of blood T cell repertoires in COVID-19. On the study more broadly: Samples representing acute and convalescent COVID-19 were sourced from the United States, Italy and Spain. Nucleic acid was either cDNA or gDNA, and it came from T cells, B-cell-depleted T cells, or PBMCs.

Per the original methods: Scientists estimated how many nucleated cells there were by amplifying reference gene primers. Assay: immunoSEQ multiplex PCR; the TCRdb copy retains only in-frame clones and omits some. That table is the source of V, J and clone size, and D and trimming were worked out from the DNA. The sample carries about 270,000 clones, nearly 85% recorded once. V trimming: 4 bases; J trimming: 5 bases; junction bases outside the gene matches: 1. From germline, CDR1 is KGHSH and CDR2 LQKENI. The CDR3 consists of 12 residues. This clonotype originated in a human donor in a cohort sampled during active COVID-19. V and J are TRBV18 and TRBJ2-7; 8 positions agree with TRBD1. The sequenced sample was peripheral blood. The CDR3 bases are TGTGCCAGCTCACTGACAGGGGACGAGCAGTACTTC. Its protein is CASSLTGDEQYF. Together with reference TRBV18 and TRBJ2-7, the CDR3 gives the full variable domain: NAGVMQNPRHLVRRRGQEARLRCSPMKGHSHVYWYRQLPEEGLKFMVYLQKENIIDESGMPKERFSAEFPKEGPSILRIQQVVRGDSAAYFCASSLTGDEQYFGPGTRLTVT.